Listed below are T cell receptor beta chains from one sample, sequenced in a study of blood T cell repertoires in COVID-19. Generated by immunoSEQ multiplex PCR, the TCRdb table keeps only in-frame clones and is missing some. The sample has 77,000 or so clones; approximately 80% are singletons. Input material: peripheral blood. Receptors originate from a man aged 25-45 years with COVID-19, enrolled during active disease. Each CDR3 is given with its conserved first and last residue. The D gene is left open where the match is weak. The size entry is marked missing in some rows and otherwise reads once, few, many or a size class.

abundance: .; v_gene: TRBV9; d_gene: .; len: 15; j_gene: TRBJ2-3; CDR3aa: CASSVLESGTDTQYF
abundance: .; v_gene: TRBV3-1/TRBV3-2; d_gene: TRBD2; len: 15; j_gene: TRBJ2-7; CDR3aa: CASSQGASGGYEQYF
abundance: few; v_gene: TRBV9; d_gene: .; len: 16; j_gene: TRBJ2-5; CDR3aa: CASSLGGAGRQETQYF
abundance: .; v_gene: TRBV28; d_gene: TRBD1; len: 13; j_gene: TRBJ1-2; CDR3aa: CASKGQGFRGYTF
abundance: .; v_gene: TRBV27; d_gene: TRBD2; len: 20; j_gene: TRBJ2-2; CDR3aa: CASSLRLSGLRYSNTGELFF
abundance: .; v_gene: TRBV28; d_gene: .; len: 17; j_gene: TRBJ1-3; CDR3aa: CASSSTNARTSGNTIYF
abundance: .; v_gene: TRBV7-9; d_gene: .; len: 15; j_gene: TRBJ1-4; CDR3aa: CASSLDPGTNEKLFF
abundance: .; v_gene: TRBV15; d_gene: .; len: 16; j_gene: TRBJ1-5; CDR3aa: CATSRDQGAGNQPQHF
abundance: .; v_gene: TRBV28; d_gene: .; len: 13; j_gene: TRBJ1-5; CDR3aa: CASSLRRSQPQHF
abundance: .; v_gene: TRBV10-1; d_gene: TRBD2; len: 15; j_gene: TRBJ2-5; CDR3aa: CASSILAGGGETQYF
abundance: .; v_gene: TRBV28; d_gene: TRBD2; len: 15; j_gene: TRBJ2-7; CDR3aa: CASSFGGTSSYEQYF
abundance: .; v_gene: TRBV10-2; d_gene: .; len: 16; j_gene: TRBJ1-1; CDR3aa: CASSQTTPQRDTEAFF
abundance: .; v_gene: TRBV28; d_gene: .; len: 16; j_gene: TRBJ1-3; CDR3aa: CASTEPGTRAGNTIYF
abundance: few; v_gene: TRBV5-1; d_gene: .; len: 14; j_gene: TRBJ2-7; CDR3aa: CASSLGLSAGEQYF
abundance: .; v_gene: TRBV28; d_gene: TRBD1; len: 15; j_gene: TRBJ1-1; CDR3aa: CASSRRTGTNTEAFF
abundance: .; v_gene: TRBV6-5; d_gene: .; len: 13; j_gene: TRBJ1-6; CDR3aa: CASSPHRNSPLHF
abundance: .; v_gene: TRBV11-2; d_gene: .; len: 13; j_gene: TRBJ2-7; CDR3aa: CASSLESAYEQYF
abundance: .; v_gene: TRBV27; d_gene: .; len: 15; j_gene: TRBJ1-4; CDR3aa: CASSLSVTLSEKLFF
abundance: .; v_gene: TRBV24-1; d_gene: .; len: 12; j_gene: TRBJ2-1; CDR3aa: CATSDSGSEQFF
abundance: .; v_gene: TRBV2; d_gene: .; len: 15; j_gene: TRBJ2-6; CDR3aa: CASSPQFSGANVLTF
abundance: .; v_gene: TRBV2; d_gene: .; len: 13; j_gene: TRBJ2-7; CDR3aa: CASSLALSYEQYF
abundance: .; v_gene: TRBV7-2; d_gene: TRBD1; len: 15; j_gene: TRBJ2-1; CDR3aa: CASSQDRGSYNEQFF
abundance: .; v_gene: TRBV29-1; d_gene: TRBD2; len: 16; j_gene: TRBJ2-3; CDR3aa: CSVPGLAGVRTDTQYF
abundance: .; v_gene: TRBV20-1; d_gene: .; len: 13; j_gene: TRBJ1-2; CDR3aa: CSASLFPLAGYTF
abundance: once; v_gene: TRBV7-2; d_gene: .; len: 14; j_gene: TRBJ2-5; CDR3aa: CASSLGQGSETQYF
abundance: few; v_gene: TRBV30; d_gene: .; len: 16; j_gene: TRBJ1-2; CDR3aa: CAWSRKGGARGYGYTF
abundance: .; v_gene: TRBV30; d_gene: .; len: 13; j_gene: TRBJ1-6; CDR3aa: CAWRASYNSPLHF
abundance: once; v_gene: TRBV19; d_gene: .; len: 14; j_gene: TRBJ2-3; CDR3aa: CASRLGLSTDTQYF
abundance: .; v_gene: TRBV30; d_gene: .; len: 15; j_gene: TRBJ2-2; CDR3aa: CAWSVLTGKAGELFF
abundance: .; v_gene: TRBV2; d_gene: TRBD1; len: 14; j_gene: TRBJ1-5; CDR3aa: CASSDGQGDQPQHF
abundance: .; v_gene: TRBV18; d_gene: TRBD2; len: 15; j_gene: TRBJ2-1; CDR3aa: CASSYSGSGDNEQFF
abundance: .; v_gene: TRBV7-2; d_gene: .; len: 15; j_gene: TRBJ2-1; CDR3aa: CASSLNRDSLNEQFF
abundance: few; v_gene: TRBV28; d_gene: .; len: 15; j_gene: TRBJ1-4; CDR3aa: CASSLPGQFGEKLFF
abundance: .; v_gene: TRBV2; d_gene: TRBD1; len: 13; j_gene: TRBJ1-1; CDR3aa: CASMGQGGTEAFF
abundance: .; v_gene: TRBV6-4; d_gene: TRBD2; len: 15; j_gene: TRBJ2-1; CDR3aa: CASSALAELYNEQFF
abundance: .; v_gene: TRBV5-1; d_gene: .; len: 14; j_gene: TRBJ1-6; CDR3aa: CASSSPQGNSPLHF
abundance: few; v_gene: TRBV19; d_gene: TRBD1; len: 15; j_gene: TRBJ1-1; CDR3aa: CASSVTGQGNTEAFF
abundance: .; v_gene: TRBV5-6; d_gene: .; len: 15; j_gene: TRBJ1-1; CDR3aa: CASSLRGPGITEAFF
abundance: .; v_gene: TRBV29-1; d_gene: .; len: 14; j_gene: TRBJ1-2; CDR3aa: CSVDGGRGNYGYTF
abundance: .; v_gene: TRBV30; d_gene: .; len: 16; j_gene: TRBJ2-1; CDR3aa: CAWSVPGARINNEQFF
abundance: .; v_gene: TRBV28; d_gene: .; len: 15; j_gene: TRBJ2-3; CDR3aa: CASSFQGLGTDTQYF
abundance: once; v_gene: TRBV15; d_gene: .; len: 13; j_gene: TRBJ1-1; CDR3aa: CATSRLGTSEAFF
abundance: .; v_gene: TRBV27; d_gene: .; len: 13; j_gene: TRBJ2-1; CDR3aa: CASSFGGDNEQFF
abundance: .; v_gene: TRBV4-1; d_gene: .; len: 17; j_gene: TRBJ1-1; CDR3aa: CASSQVRGLRANTEAFF
abundance: .; v_gene: TRBV20-1; d_gene: .; len: 11; j_gene: TRBJ2-1; CDR3aa: CSASSYTEQFF
abundance: .; v_gene: TRBV29-1; d_gene: TRBD2; len: 14; j_gene: TRBJ2-5; CDR3aa: CSVEGGLAGETQYF
abundance: .; v_gene: TRBV10-3; d_gene: TRBD1; len: 14; j_gene: TRBJ2-2; CDR3aa: CAIPGTGDTGELFF
abundance: once; v_gene: TRBV7-2; d_gene: TRBD2; len: 15; j_gene: TRBJ2-1; CDR3aa: CASSSTSGRGGEQFF
abundance: .; v_gene: TRBV11-2; d_gene: TRBD2; len: 15; j_gene: TRBJ2-1; CDR3aa: CASSLNQRGYNEQFF
abundance: few; v_gene: TRBV10-1; d_gene: TRBD1; len: 15; j_gene: TRBJ1-1; CDR3aa: CASGTGASTNTEAFF
abundance: .; v_gene: TRBV27; d_gene: TRBD2; len: 16; j_gene: TRBJ2-1; CDR3aa: CASSMTSGSNYNEQFF
abundance: .; v_gene: TRBV5-1; d_gene: .; len: 17; j_gene: TRBJ2-7; CDR3aa: CASSSTSSHAPRSFPYF
abundance: .; v_gene: TRBV7-3; d_gene: TRBD2; len: 15; j_gene: TRBJ2-1; CDR3aa: CASSPGTSGSYEQFF
abundance: .; v_gene: TRBV30; d_gene: .; len: 17; j_gene: TRBJ2-6; CDR3aa: CAWSWRGQRSGANVLTF
abundance: .; v_gene: TRBV7-9; d_gene: .; len: 16; j_gene: TRBJ2-4; CDR3aa: CASSFSGGLAKNIQYF